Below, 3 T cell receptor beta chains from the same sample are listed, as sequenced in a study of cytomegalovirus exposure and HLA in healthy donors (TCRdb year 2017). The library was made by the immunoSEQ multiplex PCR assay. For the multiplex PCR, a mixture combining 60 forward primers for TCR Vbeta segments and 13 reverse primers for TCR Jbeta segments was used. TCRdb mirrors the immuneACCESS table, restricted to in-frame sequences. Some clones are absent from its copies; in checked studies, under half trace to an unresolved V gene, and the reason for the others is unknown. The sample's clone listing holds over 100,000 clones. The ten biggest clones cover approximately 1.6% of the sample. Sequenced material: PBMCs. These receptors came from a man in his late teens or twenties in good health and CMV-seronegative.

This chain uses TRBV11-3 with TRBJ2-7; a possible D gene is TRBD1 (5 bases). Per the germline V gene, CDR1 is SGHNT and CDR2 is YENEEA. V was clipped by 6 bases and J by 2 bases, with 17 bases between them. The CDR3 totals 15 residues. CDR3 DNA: TGTGCCAGCAGTTCCGTCGCGGACACTACCTACGAGCAGTACTTC. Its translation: CASSSVADTTYEQYF.

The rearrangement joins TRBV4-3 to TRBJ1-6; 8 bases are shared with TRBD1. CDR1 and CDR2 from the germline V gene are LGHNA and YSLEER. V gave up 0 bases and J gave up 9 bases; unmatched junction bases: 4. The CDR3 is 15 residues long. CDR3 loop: CASSQEGQGFSPLHF. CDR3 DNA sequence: TGCGCCAGCAGCCAAGAAGGACAGGGCTTTTCACCCCTCCACTTT.

Here the CDR3 DNA reads TGTGCCAGCAGCCACGGGTCCGAGCAGTACTTC. This gives the protein CASSHGSEQYF. V and J are TRBV7-9 and TRBJ2-7; no reliable D call. Trimming cost V 5 bases and J 6 bases, with 8 bases left between them. CDR3 size: 11 residues. The V gene's germline CDR1 is SEHNR and CDR2 FQNEAQ (reference sequence).